Below, 9 T cell receptor beta chains from the same sample are listed, as sequenced in a study of cytomegalovirus exposure and HLA in healthy donors. The PCR had 60 Vbeta and 13 Jbeta primers. Measured with immunoSEQ multiplex PCR; TCRdb has only the in-frame clones, and not every one. The table has 110,000 or so clones, roughly 80% seen once. The source material was PBMCs. These receptors originate from a female donor in good health and CMV-seronegative.

The J gene is TRBJ2-3, the V gene TRBV6-4; D not resolved. The CDR3 sequence is 13 residues long. Trimming removed 5 bases from V and 0 bases from J, with 6 bases in between. Germline V gene lookup returns CDR1 MRHNA and CDR2 SNTAGT. The DNA for the CDR3 is TGTGCCAGCAGTTCGACTAGCACAGATACGCAGTATTTT. Its protein product is CASSSTSTDTQYF.

V and J are TRBV9 and TRBJ1-6; D uncertain. Germline V lookup: CDR1 SGDLS, CDR2 YYNGEE. This CDR3 has 12 amino acids. V was trimmed by 0 bases and J by 10 bases, leaving 5 bases between them. CDR3 nucleotides: TGTGCCAGCAGCGTAGGAGAATCACCCCTCCACTTT. As protein: CASSVGESPLHF.

The rearrangement links TRBV29-1 to TRBJ1-1; perhaps TRBD1 as D (5 bases). Germline V CDR1 and CDR2: SQVTM, ANQGSEA. The CDR3 consists of 10 residues. V was shortened by 4 bases and J by 7 bases, with 7 bases between the two germline ends. CDR3 nucleotide sequence: TGCAGCGTTGGGGGGGTTGAAGCTTTCTTT. Protein: CSVGGVEAFF.

The chain combines TRBV10-3 with TRBJ2-7; D might be TRBD1 (5 bases). The V and J ends lost 6 bases and 3 bases respectively, with 15 bases between them. Germline values: CDR1 ENHRY, CDR2 SYGVKD. This CDR3 is built from 14 residues. The CDR3 DNA is TGTGCCATCAGCGCCTATACAGGTAACTACGAGCAGTACTTC. This codes for CAISAYTGNYEQYF.

This chain uses TRBV7-9 with TRBJ2-3; 9 bases are a match to TRBD2. Per the germline V gene, CDR1 is SEHNR and CDR2 is FQNEAQ (reference sequence). V lost 3 bases to trimming and J lost 9 bases; unmatched junction nucleotides: 13. This CDR3 region has 16 residues. The CDR3 DNA sequence: TGTGCCAGCAGCTTGAGCGGCGGGGGGGAAGCTGGCACGCAGTATTTT. Translating it yields CASSLSGGGEAGTQYF.

The chain carries TRBV7-6 and TRBJ2-2; tentatively, D is TRBD1 (6 bases). From germline, CDR1 is SGHVS and CDR2 FNYEAQ. The CDR3 has 16 amino acids. The germline V and J ends were trimmed by 6 bases and 3 bases, with 17 bases remaining between them. In DNA, the CDR3 is TGTGCCAGCAGACCAGTAGGGGGAGTTGACACCGGGGAGCTGTTTTTT. Amino acid sequence: CASRPVGGVDTGELFF.

This rearrangement joins TRBV18 to TRBJ2-1; 12 bases are a match to TRBD1. This CDR3 has 15 residues. From germline, CDR1 is KGHSH and CDR2 LQKENI. Trimming took 4 bases from V and 9 from J; bases not matched to a gene: 7. This chain's CDR3 is CASSRTGTGGFEQFF. The CDR3 DNA follows: TGTGCCAGCTCACGCACCGGGACAGGGGGCTTTGAGCAGTTCTTC.

V is TRBV30 and J is TRBJ2-3, with D perhaps TRBD2 (6 bases). This CDR3 is built from 13 residues. Germline-derived CDR1 and CDR2 are GTSNPN and SVGIG (reference sequence). V lost 3 bases, J lost 4 bases, and 11 bases lay in between. The CDR3 coding sequence is TGTGCCTGGAGCGGGGGACCCGCAGATACGCAGTATTTT. Amino acid sequence: CAWSGGPADTQYF.

This chain joins TRBV6-5 and TRBJ2-5, with a weak D call TRBD2 (5 bases). V was pared by 2 bases and J by 5 bases, with 9 bases between. CDR3 size: 13 residues. CDR1 MNHEY and CDR2 SVGAGI come from the germline V gene. The CDR3 nucleotides are TGTGCCAGCAGTTACGTCGCGGGTGAGACCCAGTACTTC. It specifies CASSYVAGETQYF.